Detailed here is one TCR beta chain. Its antigen is as yet unknown. From RNA, the CDR3 regions of TCR beta chains were amplified and sequenced. In the first round, RT-PCR was carried out with HTBI primers, and a multiplex PCR formed the second round. In TCRdb, the multiplex PCR reads were re-called with MiXCR into one record per CDR3 protein. The sample lists roughly 350,000 distinct CDR3 sequences, roughly a sixth occurring once. The data originate from a study of Graves' ophthalmopathy and Graves' hyperthyroidism. Overall study context: There was a collection of peripheral blood at initial diagnosis, before any treatment.

Study-level points and caveats: Blood also harbored most expanded thyroid clonotypes above 0.001 frequency.

Recruitment covered hyperthyroidism patients aged 18 to 65 whose new diagnosis was of under 2 months' duration. Establishment of the diagnosis relied upon clinical symptoms, serum thyroxine, TRAb, thyroid ultrasound and orbital computed tomography. CDR1 and CDR2 from the germline V gene are SNHLY and FYNNEI. The V and J ends lost 6 bases and 4 bases, in that order; junction bases with no gene match: 9. The CDR3 consists of 15 residues. The receptor comes from an adult woman with stable Graves' hyperthyroidism. The J gene is TRBJ1-2, the V gene TRBV2; 9 nucleotides agree with TRBD1. Specimen: peripheral blood. CDR3 nucleotide sequence: TGTGCCAGCAGCGCCCCGACAGGGGGAGGCTATGGCTACACCTTC. Translation: CASSAPTGGGYGYTF.